This entry lists 9 T cell receptor beta chains sequenced from one sample in a study of human T cells and chemical hapten exposure. Using its own MiXCR run on the 5' RACE reads, TCRdb lists one record per CDR3 protein. The repertoire holds around 100,000 distinct CDR3 sequences, around 20% seen once, with around 2.8% in the top ten. From whole blood left unfractionated, total RNA was extracted. The receptors shown here come from a human donor in good health.

The chain has TRBV24-1 and TRBJ1-1; D perhaps matches TRBD1 (5 bases). Germline V gene sequence: CDR1 KGHDR, CDR2 SFDVKD. This CDR3 is built from 13 residues. The germline V and J ends were trimmed by 4 bases and 10 bases, with 15 bases remaining between them. The CDR3 loop is CATSDRGFGGAFF. CDR3 coding DNA: TGTGCCACCAGTGACCGGGGGTTCGGGGGAGCTTTCTTT.

The genes are TRBV29-1 and TRBJ1-2, with TRBD1 matching 11 bases. V lost 6 bases to trimming and J lost 1 base; unmatched junction nucleotides: 10. The CDR3 spans 16 residues. The germline gives CDR1 SQVTM, CDR2 ANQGSEA. The CDR3 nucleotides read TGCAGCGTGCCCGGAGGACAGGGGGCGCATAACTATGGCTACACCTTC. It encodes CSVPGGQGAHNYGYTF.

This chain links TRBV5-1 with TRBJ1-2; the D is unclear. There are 15 residues in the CDR3. V lost 4 bases and J lost 1, with 14 bases in between. CDR1 SGHRS and CDR2 YFSETQ come from the germline V gene. CDR3 nucleotides: TGCGCCAGCAGCCCCCATAGGAACAGTAACTATGGCTACACCTTC. Translation: CASSPHRNSNYGYTF.

V usage is TRBV10-3 and J usage is TRBJ2-3; the D gene is possibly TRBD1 (6 bases). Trimming took 4 bases from V and 5 from J, leaving 22 bases between them. The CDR3 totals 17 residues. Germline lookup yields CDR1 ENHRY and CDR2 SYGVKD. For the CDR3, the DNA is TGTGCCATCAGTGCACCAGGGGCCTCCTCAGGGTTAGATACGCAGTATTTT. Protein: CAISAPGASSGLDTQYF.

The chain joins TRBV6-5 to TRBJ2-1; 9 nucleotides match TRBD2. Germline assignment: CDR1 MNHEY and CDR2 SVGAGI. The junction had 10 bases not matched to a gene; V was cut back by 0 bases and J by 10 bases. The CDR3 is 16 amino acids. CDR3 nucleotide sequence: TGTGCCAGCAGTTACTCCCTGGCGGGAGGGACTAACGAGCAGTTCTTC. The encoded protein is CASSYSLAGGTNEQFF.

The rearrangement joins TRBV4-1 to TRBJ2-1; D gene unclear. Deletions cut 4 bases from V and 7 bases from J, with 8 bases between. This CDR3 is built from 12 residues. The V gene's germline CDR1 is MGHRA and CDR2 YSYEKL. The CDR3 DNA follows: TGCGCCAGCAGCCGGTATGGGAATGAGCAGTTCTTC. Translated, it gives CASSRYGNEQFF.

The V gene is TRBV20-1, the J gene TRBJ2-1; 11 bases map to TRBD2. The CDR3 is made up of 13 amino acids. With V trimmed by 6 bases and J by 4 bases, 2 bases remained unmatched. Germline V gene data show CDR1 as DFQATT and CDR2 as SNEGSKA (reference sequence). Here the CDR3 reads CSAGTSGYNEQFF. The DNA of the CDR3 is TGCAGTGCAGGGACTAGCGGATACAATGAGCAGTTCTTC.

This clonotype occurred a few times. The V and J genes are TRBV9 and TRBJ2-5; a possible D gene is TRBD2 (5 bases). V was pared by 0 bases and J by 2 bases, with 14 bases between. This CDR3 spans 16 amino acids. CDR1 is SGDLS, CDR2 YYNGEE, per germline. CDR3 loop: CASSVAWAGGQETQYF. CDR3 sequence (DNA): TGTGCCAGCAGCGTAGCTTGGGCGGGTGGGCAAGAGACCCAGTACTTC.

The rearrangement uses TRBV14 and TRBJ2-7, with 7 nucleotides matching TRBD2. Trimming took 2 bases from V and 5 from J; bases not matched to a gene: 9. Germline V gives CDR1 SGHDN, CDR2 FVKESK. The CDR3 is 15 residues long. CDR3 loop: CASSQIAGALNEQYF. The CDR3 DNA reads TGTGCCAGCAGCCAAATAGCGGGTGCCTTAAACGAGCAGTACTTC.